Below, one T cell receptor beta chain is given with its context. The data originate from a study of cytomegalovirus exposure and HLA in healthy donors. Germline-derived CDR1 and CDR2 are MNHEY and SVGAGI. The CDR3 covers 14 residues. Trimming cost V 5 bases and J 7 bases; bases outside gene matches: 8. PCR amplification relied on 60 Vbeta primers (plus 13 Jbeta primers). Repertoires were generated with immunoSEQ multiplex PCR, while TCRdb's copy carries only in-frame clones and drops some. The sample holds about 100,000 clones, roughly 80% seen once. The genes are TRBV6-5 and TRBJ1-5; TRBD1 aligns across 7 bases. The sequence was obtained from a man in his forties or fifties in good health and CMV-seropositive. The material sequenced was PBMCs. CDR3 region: CASSNDRVRQPQHF. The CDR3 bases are TGTGCCAGCAGTAATGACAGGGTAAGGCAGCCCCAGCATTTT.